What follows describes a single TCR beta chain. This entry comes from a study of T cell changes during pregnancy in multiple sclerosis. Measured with immunoSEQ multiplex PCR; TCRdb has only the in-frame clones, and not every one. The data contain over 70,000 clones, 80% to 95% of them seen just once; the ten biggest clones take up approximately 1.8%. This CDR3 has 14 amino acids. Per germline, CDR1 MGHRA and CDR2 YSYEKL. V was trimmed by 1 base and J by 2 bases, leaving 8 bases between them. This sequence was found in a female donor in good health, enrolled as a control in a pregnancy study. This chain connects TRBV4-1 to TRBJ2-5; no clear D gene. The sample was peripheral blood, taken in the first trimester of pregnancy. Written as DNA, the CDR3 is TGCGCCAGCAGCCAAGGAGGATTACAAGAGACCCAGTACTTC. As protein: CASSQGGLQETQYF.